This TCR beta chain originates from a study of blood T cell repertoires in COVID-19. Participant ages covered roughly 18 to 89 years across 25 or so US areas. Participants' own reports of clinical history determined their cohort assignment. Study processing details: By means of reference gene primer amplification, nucleated cell counts were estimated. Here immunoSEQ multiplex PCR was the method, and the copy in TCRdb shows in-frame clones only, minus some. V and J calls and clone size are as listed in that table; D and trimming were resolved from the DNA. The sample lists 300,000 to 500,000 clones, approximately 90% occurring once. Sequenced: PBMCs or T cells enriched from blood (not recorded which). The TCR comes from a woman between 25 and 40 years old with acute COVID-19.

The CDR3, as DNA: TGTGCCAGCAGCGTAGAGTCGCTAGCGGGGGGCAATGAGCAGTTCTTC. As protein: CASSVESLAGGNEQFF. The chain combines TRBV9 with TRBJ2-1; 11 bases fit TRBD2. The CDR3 length is 16 residues. Germline trimming cut 0 bases from V and 6 bases from J; bases unmatched to any gene: 5. Germline lookup yields CDR1 SGDLS and CDR2 YYNGEE.